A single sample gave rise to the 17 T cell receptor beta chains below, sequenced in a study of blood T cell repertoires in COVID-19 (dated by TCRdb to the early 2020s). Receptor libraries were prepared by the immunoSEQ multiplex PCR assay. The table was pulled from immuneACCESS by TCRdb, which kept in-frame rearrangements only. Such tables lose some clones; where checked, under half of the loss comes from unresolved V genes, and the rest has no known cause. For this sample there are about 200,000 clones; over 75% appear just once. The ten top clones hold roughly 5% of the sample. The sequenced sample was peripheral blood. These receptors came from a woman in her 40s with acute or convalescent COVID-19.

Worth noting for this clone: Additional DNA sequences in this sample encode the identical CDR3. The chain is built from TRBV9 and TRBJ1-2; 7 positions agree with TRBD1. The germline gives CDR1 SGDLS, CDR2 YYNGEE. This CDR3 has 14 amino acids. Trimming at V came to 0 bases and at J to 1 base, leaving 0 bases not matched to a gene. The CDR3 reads CASSVGTGNYGYTF. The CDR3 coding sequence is TGTGCCAGCAGCGTAGGGACAGGTAACTATGGCTACACCTTC.

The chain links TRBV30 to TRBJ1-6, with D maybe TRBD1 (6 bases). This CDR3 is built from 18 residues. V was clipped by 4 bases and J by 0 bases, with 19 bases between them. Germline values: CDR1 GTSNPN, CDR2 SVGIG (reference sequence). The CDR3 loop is CAWTPTRGLGSYNSPLHF. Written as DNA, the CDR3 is TGTGCCTGGACCCCCACTAGGGGGTTAGGCTCCTATAATTCACCCCTCCACTTT.

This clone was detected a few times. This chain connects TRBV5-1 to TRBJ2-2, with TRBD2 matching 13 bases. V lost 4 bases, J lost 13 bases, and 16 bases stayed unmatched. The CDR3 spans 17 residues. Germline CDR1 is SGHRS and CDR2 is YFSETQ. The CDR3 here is CASSRDSLTSGGQGLFF. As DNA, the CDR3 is TGCGCCAGCAGCCGAGATTCACTGACTAGCGGGGGGCAGGGGCTGTTTTTT. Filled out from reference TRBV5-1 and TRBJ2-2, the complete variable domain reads KAGVTQTPRYLIKTRGQQVTLSCSPISGHRSVSWYQQTPGQGLQFLFEYFSETQRNKGNFPGRFSGRQFSNSRSEMNVSTLELGDSALYLCASSRDSLTSGGQGLFFGEGSRLTVL.

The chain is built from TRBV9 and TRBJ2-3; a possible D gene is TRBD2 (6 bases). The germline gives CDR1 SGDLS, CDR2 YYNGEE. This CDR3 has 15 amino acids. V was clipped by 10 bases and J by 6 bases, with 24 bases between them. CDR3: CASRGRSFGGDTQYF. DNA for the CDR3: TGTGCCTCCCGGGGGAGGAGTTTCGGCGGGGATACGCAGTATTTT.

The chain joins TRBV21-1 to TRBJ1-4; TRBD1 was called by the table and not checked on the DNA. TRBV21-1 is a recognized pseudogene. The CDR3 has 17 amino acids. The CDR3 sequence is CASSTASGTVPSEKLFF. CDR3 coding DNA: TGTGCCAGCAGCACCGCATCCGGGACAGTCCCGTCGGAAAAACTGTTTTTT.

Here the CDR3 reads CASSESFPRQVNEKLFF. CDR3 sequence (DNA): TGCGCCAGCAGTGAGTCTTTCCCCAGGCAGGTTAATGAAAAACTGTTTTTT. The rearrangement uses TRBV10-1 and TRBJ1-4; no firm D call. There are 17 residues in the CDR3. Trimming stripped 0 bases from V and 4 bases from J, with 15 bases between. The germline CDR1 and CDR2 sequences are WNHNN and SYGVQD (reference sequence).

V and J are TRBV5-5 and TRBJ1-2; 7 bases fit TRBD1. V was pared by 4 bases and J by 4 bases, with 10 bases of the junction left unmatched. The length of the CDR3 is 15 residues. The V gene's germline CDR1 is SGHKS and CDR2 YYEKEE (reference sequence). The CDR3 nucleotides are TGTGCCAGCAGCCGACAGGGTAACGAGGGCTATGGCTACACCTTC. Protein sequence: CASSRQGNEGYGYTF. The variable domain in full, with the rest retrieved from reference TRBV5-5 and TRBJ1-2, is DAGVTQSPTHLIKTRGQQVTLRCSPISGHKSVSWYQQVLGQGPQFIFQYYEKEERGRGNFPDRFSARQFPNYSSELNVNALLLGDSALYLCASSRQGNEGYGYTFGSGTRLTVV.

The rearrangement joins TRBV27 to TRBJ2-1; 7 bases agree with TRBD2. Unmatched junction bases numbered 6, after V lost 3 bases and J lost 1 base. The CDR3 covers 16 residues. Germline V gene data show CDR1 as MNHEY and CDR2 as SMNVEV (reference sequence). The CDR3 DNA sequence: TGTGCCAGCAGTTTTTCCGCGGGGGAGTCCTACAATGAGCAGTTCTTC. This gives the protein CASSFSAGESYNEQFF.

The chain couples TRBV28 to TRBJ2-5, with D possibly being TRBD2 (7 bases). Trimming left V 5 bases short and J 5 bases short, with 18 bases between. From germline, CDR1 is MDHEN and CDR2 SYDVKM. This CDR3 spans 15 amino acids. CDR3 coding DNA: TGTGCCAGCAGTACCCACCGGTGGGGGGGCGAGACCCAGTACTTC. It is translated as CASSTHRWGGETQYF.

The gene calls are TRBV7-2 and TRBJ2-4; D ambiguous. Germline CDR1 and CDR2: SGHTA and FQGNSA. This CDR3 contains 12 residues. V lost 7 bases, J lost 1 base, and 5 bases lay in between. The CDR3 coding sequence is TGTGCCAGCACAGGTGCCAAAAACATTCAGTACTTC. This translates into CASTGAKNIQYF.

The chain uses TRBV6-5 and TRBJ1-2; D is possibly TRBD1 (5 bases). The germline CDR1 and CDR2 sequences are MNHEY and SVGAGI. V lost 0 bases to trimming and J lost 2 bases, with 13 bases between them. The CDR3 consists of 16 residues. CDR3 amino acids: CASSYSSGGENYGYTF. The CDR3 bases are TGTGCCAGCAGTTACTCTTCGGGAGGGGAAAACTATGGCTACACCTTC.

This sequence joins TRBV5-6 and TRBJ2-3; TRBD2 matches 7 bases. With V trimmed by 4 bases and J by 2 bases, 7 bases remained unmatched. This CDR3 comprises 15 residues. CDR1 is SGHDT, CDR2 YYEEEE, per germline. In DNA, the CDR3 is TGTGCCAGCAGCGGCGCTAGCGGATACACAGATACGCAGTATTTT. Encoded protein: CASSGASGYTDTQYF.

The CDR3 nucleotides are TGTGCCAGCAGCCCAGGGACTAGCCCAGATACGCAGTATTTT. Translating it yields CASSPGTSPDTQYF. The J gene is TRBJ2-3, the V gene TRBV7-9, with 9 positions matching TRBD2. V lost 5 bases to trimming and J lost 4 bases; unmatched junction nucleotides: 4. The germline V gene encodes CDR1 SEHNR and CDR2 FQNEAQ (reference sequence). This CDR3 contains 14 residues.

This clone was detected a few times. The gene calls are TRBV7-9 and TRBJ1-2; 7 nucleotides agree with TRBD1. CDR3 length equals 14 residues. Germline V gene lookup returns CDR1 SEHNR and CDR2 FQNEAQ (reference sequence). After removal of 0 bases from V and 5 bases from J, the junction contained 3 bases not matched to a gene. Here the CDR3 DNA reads TGTGCCAGCAGCTTAGCGCAGACAGGGTATGGCTACACCTTC. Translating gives CASSLAQTGYGYTF.

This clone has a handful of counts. The CDR3 is CSVKAGKQTQYF. The CDR3 nucleotides read TGCAGCGTTAAAGCGGGGAAACAGACCCAGTACTTC. The chain has TRBV29-1 and TRBJ2-5; 7 positions match TRBD2. There are 12 residues in the CDR3. V lost 5 bases to trimming and J lost 6 bases; unmatched junction nucleotides: 6. CDR1 is SQVTM, CDR2 ANQGSEA, per germline.

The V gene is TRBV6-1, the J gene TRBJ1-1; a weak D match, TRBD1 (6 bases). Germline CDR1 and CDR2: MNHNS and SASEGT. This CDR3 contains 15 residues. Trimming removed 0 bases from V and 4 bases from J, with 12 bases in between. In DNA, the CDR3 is TGTGCCAGCAGTGAAGCCCCCGACAGGTCCACTGAAGCTTTCTTT. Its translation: CASSEAPDRSTEAFF.

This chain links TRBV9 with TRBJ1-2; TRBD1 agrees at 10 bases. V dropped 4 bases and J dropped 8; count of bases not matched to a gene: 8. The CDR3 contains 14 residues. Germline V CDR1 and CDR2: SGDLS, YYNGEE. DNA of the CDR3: TGTGCCAGCAGCCCCGGGACAGGGGAGCGGGGCTACACCTTC. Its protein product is CASSPGTGERGYTF.